The 3 T cell receptor beta chains below were found in one sample sequenced in a study of blood T cell repertoires in COVID-19. Sequenced by immunoSEQ multiplex PCR; TCRdb stores in-frame clones only, minus some. The sample has hundreds of thousands of clones; 75% to 90% are singletons. The sample comprised PBMCs or T cells enriched from blood (not recorded which). The receptors come from a woman aged 25 to 45 who had recovered from COVID-19.

The chain employs TRBV28 and TRBJ2-1; TRBD2 matches at 10 bases. Germline assignment: CDR1 MDHEN and CDR2 SYDVKM. V was pared by 3 bases and J by 4 bases, with 6 bases of the junction left unmatched. The CDR3 extends over 16 amino acids. The CDR3 region is CASSLPSGSRYNEQFF. Written as DNA, the CDR3 is TGTGCCAGCAGTTTGCCTAGCGGGAGTCGGTACAATGAGCAGTTCTTC.

The count of this clone is one. The V and J genes are TRBV27 and TRBJ1-2; D call uncertain. Germline CDR1 reads MNHEY; CDR2 reads SMNVEV (reference sequence). V dropped 2 bases and J dropped 4 bases, with 8 bases sitting between them. The CDR3 is made up of 13 amino acids. Written as DNA, the CDR3 is TGTGCCAGCAGTTTAACGGGTTCCTATGGCTACACCTTC. Its protein is CASSLTGSYGYTF.

The chain is built from TRBV4-3 and TRBJ1-5; 7 nucleotides agree with TRBD1. Looked up from germline, CDR1 is LGHNA and CDR2 is YSLEER. This CDR3 is 15 amino acids long. V was pared by 0 bases and J by 7 bases, with 6 bases of the junction left unmatched. CDR3 protein: CASSQDPTGWQPQHF. DNA of the CDR3: TGCGCCAGCAGCCAAGATCCGACAGGGTGGCAGCCCCAGCATTTT.